This TCR beta chain is drawn from a study of ipilimumab plus nivolumab after autologous stem cell transplantation. Study context: Typical patient got a few ipilimumab doses and under 10 nivolumab doses (median). The myeloma cohort included high-risk transplant-naive patients and patients relapsing within 3 years of a first autologous transplant. General study findings and limits: TCR repertoire, Treg phenotype and gut microbiota reportedly support more study of this approach.

CDR1 SGHTA and CDR2 FQGTGA come from the germline V gene. This CDR3 is built from 13 residues. V was clipped by 2 bases and J by 0 bases, with 4 bases between them. Patients got ipilimumab 1 mg/kg beginning 14 to 28 days post-transplant. In regard to this clone: Its antigen is currently unknown.

Assay: immunoSEQ multiplex PCR; the TCRdb copy retains only in-frame clones and omits some. The table lists roughly 4,800 clones, 76% of them singletons. The receptor was isolated from a male donor with multiple myeloma. The rearrangement uses TRBV7-3 and TRBJ1-1; D is uncertain. Here the sequenced sample was PBMCs, taken in a trial of ipilimumab plus nivolumab as post-transplant consolidation. The CDR3 nucleotides read TGTGCCAGCAGCTTATTAGTGAACACTGAAGCTTTCTTT. This translates into CASSLLVNTEAFF.